These 21 T cell receptor beta chains share one sample of origin, sequenced in a study of OX40 agonist ivuxolimab in advanced cancers. The method was immunoSEQ multiplex PCR; TCRdb's version includes in-frame clones alone and lacks a portion of them. The data contain under 75,000 clones, 86% of them singletons. The specimen was CD4+ or CD8+ T cells sorted from blood, collected in a trial of the OX40 agonist ivuxolimab. Source of these receptors: an adult with an advanced solid tumor such as melanoma, head and neck, liver or kidney cancer.

The chain combines TRBV5-1 with TRBJ2-1; possible D gene TRBD1, 6 bases. The CDR3 has 15 amino acids. Germline values: CDR1 SGHRS, CDR2 YFSETQ. V gave up 4 bases and J gave up 9 bases, with 20 bases separating them. The CDR3 DNA sequence: TGCGCCAGCAGCGGTCAGGGGCTCTCCTCAGGTGAGCAGTTCTTC. Its translation is CASSGQGLSSGEQFF.

The CDR3, as DNA: TGTGCCACCAGCGGTTACCTGCAGGGACTGGCGAGCGGAGATACGCAGTATTTT. Translated, it gives CATSGYLQGLASGDTQYF. V and J are TRBV15 and TRBJ2-3; a weak D match, TRBD2 (6 bases). The V gene's germline CDR1 is LNHNV and CDR2 YYDKDF (reference sequence). V lost 5 bases, J lost 5 bases, and 26 bases lay in between. The CDR3 is made up of 18 amino acids.

The chain joins TRBV4-3 to TRBJ1-1; D is uncertain. Looked up from germline, CDR1 is LGHNA and CDR2 is YSLEER. The V gene lost 0 bases and the J gene lost 0 bases, with 17 bases spanning the gap. CDR3 size: 18 residues. Here the CDR3 reads CASSQDFKGGPLNTEAFF. CDR3 in DNA: TGCGCCAGCAGCCAAGATTTCAAGGGAGGACCCCTGAACACTGAAGCTTTCTTT.

V usage is TRBV7-2 and J usage is TRBJ1-1, with TRBD1 matching 10 bases. CDR1 is SGHTA, CDR2 FQGNSA, per germline. The CDR3 extends over 14 amino acids. Trimming took 5 bases from V and 4 from J; bases not matched to a gene: 4. The CDR3 loop reads CASSPRTGGTEAFF. CDR3 bases: TGTGCCAGCAGCCCTCGGACAGGGGGCACTGAAGCTTTCTTT.

The chain couples TRBV19 to TRBJ2-2, with a weak D call TRBD2 (5 bases). Germline assignment: CDR1 LNHDA and CDR2 SQIVND (reference sequence). V was cut by 1 base and J by 5 bases, with 14 bases left in between. The CDR3 extends over 16 amino acids. This CDR3 is CASSIGHKTGTGELFF. The CDR3 bases are TGTGCCAGTAGTATAGGACACAAGACGGGGACCGGGGAGCTGTTTTTT. The full variable domain, completed using reference TRBV19 and TRBJ2-2, is DGGITQSPKYLFRKEGQNVTLSCEQNLNHDAMYWYRQDPGQGLRLIYYSQIVNDFQKGDIAEGYSVSREKKESFPLTVTSAQKNPTAFYLCASSIGHKTGTGELFFGEGSRLTVL.

The chain couples TRBV7-8 to TRBJ2-3, with a tentative D call TRBD2 (7 bases). Trimming left V 5 bases short and J 5 bases short, with 20 bases between. The germline V gene encodes CDR1 SGHVS and CDR2 FQNEAQ. This CDR3 spans 16 amino acids. CDR3 sequence: CASSPVGAGEGDTQYF. The CDR3 DNA reads TGTGCCAGCAGCCCAGTCGGGGCAGGGGAGGGAGATACGCAGTATTTT.

The rearrangement joins TRBV6-5 to TRBJ1-1; no reliable D call. This CDR3 has 13 residues. V gave up 2 bases and J gave up 5 bases, with 9 bases separating them. Germline V gene lookup returns CDR1 MNHEY and CDR2 SVGAGI. The chain's CDR3 is CASSYRVLTEAFF. The CDR3 DNA follows: TGTGCCAGCAGTTACAGGGTCTTAACTGAAGCTTTCTTT.

V gene TRBV7-6 combines with J gene TRBJ2-1; 14 bases are a match to TRBD2. Germline V gene data show CDR1 as SGHVS and CDR2 as FNYEAQ. The CDR3 is 18 residues long. V lost 5 bases to trimming and J lost 0 bases; unmatched junction nucleotides: 6. The CDR3 DNA reads as TGTGCCAGCAGCCAGGGACTAGCGGGGGTTAGCTCCTACAATGAGCAGTTCTTC. Protein: CASSQGLAGVSSYNEQFF.

The rearrangement links TRBV6-6 to TRBJ1-6, with D tentatively TRBD1 (5 bases). V was pared by 6 bases and J by 0 bases, with 9 bases between. Germline values: CDR1 MNHNY, CDR2 SVGAGI (reference sequence). The CDR3 has 15 residues. In DNA, the CDR3 is TGTGCCAGCAGCCTCGACAGCTCCTATAATTCACCCCTCCACTTT. Translated: CASSLDSSYNSPLHF.

J is TRBJ1-2 and V is TRBV28; 7 bases fit TRBD1. The V and J ends lost 6 bases and 4 bases, in that order; junction bases with no gene match: 2. Germline CDR1 is MDHEN and CDR2 is SYDVKM. The CDR3 is 12 amino acids. The CDR3: CASRGQLYGYTF. The CDR3 nucleotides are TGTGCCAGCAGGGGACAGCTCTATGGCTACACCTTC.

This chain uses TRBV7-9 with TRBJ2-2, with TRBD2 identical over 12 bases. The V gene's germline CDR1 is SEHNR and CDR2 FQNEAQ (reference sequence). Trimming cost V 5 bases and J 3 bases; bases outside gene matches: 4. This CDR3 contains 16 residues. CDR3 DNA: TGTGCCAGCAGCCAAGGACTAGCGGGGTACACCGGGGAGCTGTTTTTT. Protein sequence: CASSQGLAGYTGELFF. Complete variable domain (other parts from reference TRBV7-9 and TRBJ2-2): DTGVSQNPRHKITKRGQNVTFRCDPISEHNRLYWYRQTLGQGPEFLTYFQNEAQLEKSRLLSDRFSAERPKGSFSTLEIQRTEQGDSAMYLCASSQGLAGYTGELFFGEGSRLTVL.

As concerns this clone: At the DNA level, this CDR3 is encoded by other sequences in the same sample as well. This sequence joins TRBV6-5 and TRBJ1-6, with 7 positions matching TRBD1. After removal of 5 bases from V and 6 bases from J, the junction contained 4 bases not matched to a gene. The CDR3 has 14 residues. From germline, CDR1 is MNHEY and CDR2 SVGAGI. The CDR3 sequence is CASSRGQFNSPLHF. CDR3 DNA: TGTGCCAGCAGTAGGGGACAGTTTAATTCACCCCTCCACTTT.

The chain employs TRBV5-5 and TRBJ2-6, with 8 bases lining up with TRBD1. The germline CDR1 and CDR2 sequences are SGHKS and YYEKEE (reference sequence). With V trimmed by 4 bases and J by 1 base, 4 bases remained unmatched. The CDR3 has 16 amino acids. The CDR3 region has the DNA TGTGCCAGCAGCGCACGACAGGGGTCTGGGGCCAACGTCCTGACTTTC. Protein sequence: CASSARQGSGANVLTF.

The rearrangement links TRBV19 to TRBJ1-5; 11 positions agree with TRBD1. V lost 4 bases and J lost 6; bases outside the gene matches: 5. From germline, CDR1 is LNHDA and CDR2 SQIVND (reference sequence). The CDR3 covers 15 residues. As DNA, the CDR3 is TGTGCCAGTAGTAGGGGACAGGGGGTACGTCAGCCCCAGCATTTT. It codes for CASSRGQGVRQPQHF.

In its sample, this clone was seen a few times. The rearrangement links TRBV11-3 to TRBJ2-3, with 9 bases lining up with TRBD1. The germline gives CDR1 SGHNT, CDR2 YENEEA. The ends lost 5 bases at V and 3 bases at J; junction bases unmatched: 9. The length of the CDR3 is 16 residues. CDR3 bases: TGTGCCAGCAGCACACGGGGGACAGGGAGGACAGATACGCAGTATTTT. This translates into CASSTRGTGRTDTQYF.

The chain combines TRBV30 with TRBJ1-6; D may be TRBD1 (6 bases). The germline CDR1 and CDR2 sequences are GTSNPN and SVGIG (reference sequence). CDR3 length: 16 residues. V lost 3 bases, J lost 0 bases, and 12 bases lay in between. The CDR3 reads CAWRFGGLSYNSPLHF. CDR3 coding DNA: TGTGCCTGGAGATTCGGGGGGCTCTCCTATAATTCACCCCTCCACTTT. The full variable domain, rest sourced from reference TRBV30 and TRBJ1-6, is SQTIHQWPATLVQPVGSPLSLECTVEGTSNPNLYWYRQAAGRGLQLLFYSVGIGQISSEVPQNLSASRPQDRQFILSSKKLLLSDSGFYLCAWRFGGLSYNSPLHFGNGTRLTVT.

J is TRBJ2-7 and V is TRBV5-5; 13 bases are a match to TRBD2. With V trimmed by 1 base and J by 3 bases, 7 bases remained unmatched. Germline loops: CDR1 SGHKS, CDR2 YYEKEE (reference sequence). The CDR3 sequence is 17 residues long. For the CDR3, the DNA is TGTGCCAGCAGCTTGTGGCGACTAGCGGGAGGAGACTACGAGCAGTACTTC. Its translation: CASSLWRLAGGDYEQYF.

The J gene is TRBJ1-6, the V gene TRBV4-1; 9 bases align to TRBD1. The CDR3 runs 16 residues. V lost 3 bases, J lost 7 bases, and 7 bases stayed unmatched. Germline V gene sequence: CDR1 MGHRA, CDR2 YSYEKL. The CDR3 bases are TGCGCCAGCAGCCAGATGGGACAGGGTGGCAATTCACCCCTCCACTTT. This gives the protein CASSQMGQGGNSPLHF.

This sequence joins TRBV28 and TRBJ1-1; TRBD1 is a possible D gene (5 bases). The ends were cut back, 6 bases at V and 1 base at J, with 15 bases in the middle. Germline CDR1 is MDHEN and CDR2 is SYDVKM. The CDR3 is 15 residues long. The DNA of the CDR3 is TGTGCCAGCAGCCAGGGCGGACCAACGAACACTGAAGCTTTCTTT. It translates to CASSQGGPTNTEAFF.

The chain recombines TRBV5-1 with TRBJ2-1; TRBD2 agrees at 9 bases. The CDR3 loop spans 13 amino acids. Germline V gives CDR1 SGHRS, CDR2 YFSETQ. The trim removed 5 bases at V and 8 bases at J, leaving 5 bases unmatched. The CDR3 spells CASRRGGRDEQFF. CDR3 coding DNA: TGCGCCAGCAGGCGGGGGGGCCGGGATGAGCAGTTCTTC.

This clone came up a few times. The chain is built from TRBV15 and TRBJ1-4; D is possibly TRBD1 (5 bases). This CDR3 is 14 amino acids long. Trimming removed 4 bases from V and 5 bases from J, with 11 bases in between. The germline CDR1 and CDR2 sequences are LNHNV and YYDKDF (reference sequence). This CDR3 is CATSNRDANEKLFF. CDR3 DNA sequence: TGTGCCACCAGCAACCGGGACGCAAATGAAAAACTGTTTTTT.